Presented here are 6 T cell receptor beta chains from one specimen sequenced in a study of blood T cell repertoires in COVID-19 (dated by TCRdb to the early 2020s). The library was built by means of the immunoSEQ multiplex PCR assay. TCRdb mirrors the immuneACCESS table, restricted to in-frame sequences. Some clones are absent from its copies; in checked studies, under half trace to an unresolved V gene, and the reason for the others is unknown. This sample lists 300,000 or so clones; 70% to 90% were detected once. The ten largest clones take up about 10% of the sample. The sequenced sample was PBMCs or T cells enriched from blood (not recorded which). Source of these receptors: a woman aged 18-29 years who had recovered from COVID-19.

V usage is TRBV6-5 and J usage is TRBJ2-4, with 12 positions matching TRBD2. Trimming cost V 6 bases and J 3 bases; bases outside gene matches: 3. Germline values: CDR1 MNHEY, CDR2 SVGAGI. The CDR3 sequence is 15 residues long. CDR3 protein: CASRLAGGGKNIQYF. The CDR3 DNA follows: TGTGCCAGCAGACTAGCGGGGGGAGGCAAAAACATTCAGTACTTC.

This chain connects TRBV28 to TRBJ2-7; 7 bases are shared with TRBD2. V dropped 6 bases and J dropped 6; count of bases not matched to a gene: 14. Germline-derived CDR1 and CDR2 are MDHEN and SYDVKM. The CDR3 length is 15 residues. The chain's CDR3 is CASSILGLPLREQYF. The CDR3, as DNA: TGTGCCAGCAGCATCCTGGGACTACCCCTCCGCGAGCAGTACTTC.

The chain recombines TRBV9 with TRBJ1-1, with a weak D call TRBD1 (6 bases). CDR1 SGDLS and CDR2 YYNGEE come from the germline V gene. Trimming cost V 4 bases and J 7 bases, with 14 bases left between them. CDR3 size: 13 residues. The CDR3: CASSHGTMVEAFF. The CDR3 coding sequence is TGTGCCAGCAGCCACGGGACAATGGTTGAAGCTTTCTTT.

This clone has a handful of counts. The CDR3 coding sequence is TGCGCCAGCAGCCAAGATTCCGGGACTAGCTCCTACGAGCAGTACTTC. It codes for CASSQDSGTSSYEQYF. This sequence joins TRBV4-1 and TRBJ2-7; 8 nucleotides match TRBD2. The CDR3 has 16 residues. With 0 bases clipped from V and 0 bases from J, the junction kept 4 bases outside the gene matches. Germline V gene data show CDR1 as MGHRA and CDR2 as YSYEKL.

This chain uses TRBV9 with TRBJ1-2; 7 bases align to TRBD1. The J segment lost 4 bases and the V segment lost 2 bases, leaving 5 bases of the junction unmatched. Germline-derived CDR1 and CDR2 are SGDLS and YYNGEE. This CDR3 spans 14 amino acids. Here the CDR3 reads CASSVTGNSYGYTF. As DNA, the CDR3 is TGTGCCAGCAGCGTGACAGGGAACTCCTATGGCTACACCTTC.

V gene TRBV6-1 combines with J gene TRBJ2-7; possibly TRBD2 for D (5 bases). Germline V gene lookup returns CDR1 MNHNS and CDR2 SASEGT. The CDR3 is made up of 14 amino acids. Trimming cost V 2 bases and J 9 bases, with 17 bases left between them. The CDR3 region is CASSERGSASGQYF. DNA of the CDR3: TGTGCCAGCAGTGAACGGGGATCCGCGTCGGGGCAGTACTTC.